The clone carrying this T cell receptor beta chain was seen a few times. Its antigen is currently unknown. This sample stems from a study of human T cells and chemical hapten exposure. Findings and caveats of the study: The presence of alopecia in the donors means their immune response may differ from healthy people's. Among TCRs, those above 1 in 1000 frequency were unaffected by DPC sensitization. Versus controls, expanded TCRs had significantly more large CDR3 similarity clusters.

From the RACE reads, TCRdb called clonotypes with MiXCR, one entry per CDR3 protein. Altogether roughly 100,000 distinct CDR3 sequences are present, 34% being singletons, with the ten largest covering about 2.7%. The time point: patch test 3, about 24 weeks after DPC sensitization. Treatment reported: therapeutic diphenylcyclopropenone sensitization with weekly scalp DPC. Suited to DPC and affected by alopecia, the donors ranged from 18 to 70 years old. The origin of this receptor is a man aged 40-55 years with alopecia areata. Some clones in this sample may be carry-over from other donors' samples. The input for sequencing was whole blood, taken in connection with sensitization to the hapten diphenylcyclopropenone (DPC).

DNA for the CDR3: TGTGCCAGCGGGATCCCGGTGAAAGAGACCCAGTACTTC. Protein sequence: CASGIPVKETQYF. The chain employs TRBV11-3 and TRBJ2-5; D unclear. Between the trimmed V and J ends, which lost 8 bases and 3 bases, there was a span of 13 bases. CDR3 size: 13 residues. Per the germline V gene, CDR1 is SGHNT and CDR2 is YENEEA.